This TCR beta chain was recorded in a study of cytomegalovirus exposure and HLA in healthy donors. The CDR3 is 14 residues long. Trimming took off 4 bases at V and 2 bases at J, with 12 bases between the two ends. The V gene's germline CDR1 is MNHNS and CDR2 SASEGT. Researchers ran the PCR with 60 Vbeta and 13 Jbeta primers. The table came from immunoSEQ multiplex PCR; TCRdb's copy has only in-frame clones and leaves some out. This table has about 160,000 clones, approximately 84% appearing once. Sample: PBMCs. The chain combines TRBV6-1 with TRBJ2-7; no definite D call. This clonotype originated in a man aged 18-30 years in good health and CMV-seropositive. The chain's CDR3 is CASSVGWATYEQYF. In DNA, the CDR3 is TGTGCCAGCAGTGTCGGCTGGGCAACCTACGAGCAGTACTTC.